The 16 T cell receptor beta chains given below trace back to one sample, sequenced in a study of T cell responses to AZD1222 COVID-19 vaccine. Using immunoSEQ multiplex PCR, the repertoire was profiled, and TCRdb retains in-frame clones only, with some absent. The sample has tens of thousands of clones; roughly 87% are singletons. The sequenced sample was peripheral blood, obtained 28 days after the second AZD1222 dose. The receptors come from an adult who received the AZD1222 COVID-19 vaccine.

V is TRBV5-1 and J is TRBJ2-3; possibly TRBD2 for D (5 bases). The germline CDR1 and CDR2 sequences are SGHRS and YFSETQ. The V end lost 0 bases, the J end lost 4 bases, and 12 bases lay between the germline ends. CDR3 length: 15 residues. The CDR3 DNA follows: TGCGCCAGCAGCTTGGGGCCGGGGAGCGCAGATACGCAGTATTTT. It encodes CASSLGPGSADTQYF.

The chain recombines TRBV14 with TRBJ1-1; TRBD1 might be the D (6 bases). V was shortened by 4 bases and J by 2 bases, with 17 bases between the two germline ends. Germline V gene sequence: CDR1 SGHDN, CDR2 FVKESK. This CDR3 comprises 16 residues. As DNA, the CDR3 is TGTGCCAGCAGCCCTACAGGGTTCCCAGGCAACACTGAAGCTTTCTTT. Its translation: CASSPTGFPGNTEAFF.

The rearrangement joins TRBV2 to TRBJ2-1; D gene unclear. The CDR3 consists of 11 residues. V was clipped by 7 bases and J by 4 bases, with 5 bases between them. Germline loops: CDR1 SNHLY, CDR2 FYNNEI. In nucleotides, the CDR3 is TGTGCCAGCACTCCTTACAATGAGCAGTTCTTC. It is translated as CASTPYNEQFF. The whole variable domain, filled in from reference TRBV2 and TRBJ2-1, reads EPEVTQTPSHQVTQMGQEVILRCVPISNHLYFYWYRQILGQKVEFLVSFYNNEISEKSEIFDDQFSVERPDGSNFTLKIRSTKLEDSAMYFCASTPYNEQFFGPGTRLTVL.

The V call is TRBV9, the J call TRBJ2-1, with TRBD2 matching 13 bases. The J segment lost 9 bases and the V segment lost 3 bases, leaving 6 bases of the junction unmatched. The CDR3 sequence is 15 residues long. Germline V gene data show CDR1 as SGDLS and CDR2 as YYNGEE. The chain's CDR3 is CASSARLAGGLEQFF. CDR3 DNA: TGTGCCAGCAGCGCTAGACTAGCGGGGGGTCTTGAGCAGTTCTTC.

CDR3 loop: CASSPDPVTDTQYF. In nucleotides, the CDR3 is TGTGCCAGCAGCCCGGACCCCGTCACAGATACGCAGTATTTT. The V gene is TRBV7-3, the J gene TRBJ2-3; D uncertain. V shed 5 bases and J shed 2 bases, with 11 bases lying between them. Looked up from germline, CDR1 is SGHTA and CDR2 is FQGTGA. The CDR3 totals 14 residues.

CDR3 DNA sequence: TGTGCCATCAGTGACGGGGGGGGAAATGAAAAACTGTTTTTT. Its protein is CAISDGGGNEKLFF. The chain is built from TRBV10-3 and TRBJ1-4; D may be TRBD1 (5 bases). V lost 3 bases, J lost 5 bases, and 10 bases lay in between. The CDR3 covers 14 residues. Germline V gene lookup returns CDR1 ENHRY and CDR2 SYGVKD.

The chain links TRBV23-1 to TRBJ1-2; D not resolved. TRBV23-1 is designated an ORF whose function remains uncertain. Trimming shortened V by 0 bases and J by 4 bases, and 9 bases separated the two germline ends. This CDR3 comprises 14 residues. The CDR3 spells CASSQSPGIYGYTF. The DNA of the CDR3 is TGCGCCAGCAGTCAATCGCCGGGAATCTATGGCTACACCTTC.

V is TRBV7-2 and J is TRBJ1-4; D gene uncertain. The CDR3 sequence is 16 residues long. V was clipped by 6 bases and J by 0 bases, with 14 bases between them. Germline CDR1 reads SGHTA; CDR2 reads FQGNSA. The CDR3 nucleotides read TGTGCCAGCAGTTATTTTCCAGGCGCAACTAATGAAAAACTGTTTTTT. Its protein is CASSYFPGATNEKLFF.

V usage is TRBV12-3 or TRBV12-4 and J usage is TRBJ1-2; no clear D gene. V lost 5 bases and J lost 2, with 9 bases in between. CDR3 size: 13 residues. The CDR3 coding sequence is TGTGCCAGCAGTATCGGTGGGAACTATGGCTACACCTTC. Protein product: CASSIGGNYGYTF.

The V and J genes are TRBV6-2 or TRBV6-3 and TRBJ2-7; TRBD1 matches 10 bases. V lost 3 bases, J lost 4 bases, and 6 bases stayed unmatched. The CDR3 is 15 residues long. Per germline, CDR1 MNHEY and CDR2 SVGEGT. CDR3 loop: CASSYTGQGTYEQYF. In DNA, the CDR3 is TGTGCCAGCAGTTATACGGGACAGGGGACGTACGAGCAGTACTTC.

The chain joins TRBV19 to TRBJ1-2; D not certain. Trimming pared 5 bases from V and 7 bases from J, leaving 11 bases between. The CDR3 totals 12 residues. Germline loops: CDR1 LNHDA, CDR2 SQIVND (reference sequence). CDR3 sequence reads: CASSPRTGGYTF. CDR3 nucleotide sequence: TGTGCCAGTAGTCCCAGGACGGGTGGCTACACCTTC.

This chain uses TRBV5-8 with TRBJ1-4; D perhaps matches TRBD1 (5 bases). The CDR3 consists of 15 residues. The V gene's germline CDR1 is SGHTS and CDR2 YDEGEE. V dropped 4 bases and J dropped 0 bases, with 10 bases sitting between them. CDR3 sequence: CASSLKGSTNEKLFF. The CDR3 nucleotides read TGTGCCAGCAGCCTAAAGGGGTCAACTAATGAAAAACTGTTTTTT.

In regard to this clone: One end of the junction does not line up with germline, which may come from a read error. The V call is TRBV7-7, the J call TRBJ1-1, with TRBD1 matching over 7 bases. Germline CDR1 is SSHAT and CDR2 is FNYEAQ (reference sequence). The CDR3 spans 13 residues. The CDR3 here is CASSRDRGTEAFF. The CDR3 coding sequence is TGTGCTAGCAGCCGGGACAGAGGGACTGAAGCTTTCTTT.

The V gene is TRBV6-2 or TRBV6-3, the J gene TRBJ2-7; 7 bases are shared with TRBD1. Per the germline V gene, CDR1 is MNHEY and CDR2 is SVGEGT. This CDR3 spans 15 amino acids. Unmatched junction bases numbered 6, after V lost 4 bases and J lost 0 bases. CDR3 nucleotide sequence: TGTGCCAGCAGTTCCGGGACAGCCAGCTCCTACGAGCAGTACTTC. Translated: CASSSGTASSYEQYF.

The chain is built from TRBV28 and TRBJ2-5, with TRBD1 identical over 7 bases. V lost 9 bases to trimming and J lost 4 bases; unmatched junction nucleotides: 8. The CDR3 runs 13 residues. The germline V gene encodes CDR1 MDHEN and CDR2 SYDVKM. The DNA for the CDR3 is TGTGCCAGTGAACCGGGACAGCTAGAGACCCAGTACTTC. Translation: CASEPGQLETQYF.

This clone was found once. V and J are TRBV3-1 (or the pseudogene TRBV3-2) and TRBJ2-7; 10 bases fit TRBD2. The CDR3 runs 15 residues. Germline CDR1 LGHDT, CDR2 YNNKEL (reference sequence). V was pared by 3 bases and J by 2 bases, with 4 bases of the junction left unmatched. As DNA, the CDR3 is TGTGCCAGCAGCCATCCAGCGGGGGGGACCTACGAGCAGTACTTC. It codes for CASSHPAGGTYEQYF.